One and the same sample provided the 22 T cell receptor beta chains below, sequenced in a study of breast tumors, draining lymph nodes, adjacent tissues. Via MiXCR, TCRdb re-called the multiplex PCR reads, giving one row per CDR3 protein. There are 85,000 to 120,000 distinct CDR3 sequences in the sample; less than 40% occur only once, and 5.5% to 6% lies in the top ten. Breast cancer patients provided tissue from their axillary draining lymph nodes. The sample comprised axillary lymph node tissue. The receptors here all came from a female donor with breast cancer. Some clones in this sample may be carry-over from other donors' samples.

As for this clonotype: The junction departs from germline at one end; a sequencing error may be responsible. The chain joins TRBV7-9 to TRBJ2-5; 7 bases map to TRBD1. Germline V CDR1 and CDR2: SEHNR, FQNEAQ (reference sequence). The CDR3 sequence is 14 residues long. The CDR3 is CASSSGTAQETRCF. The CDR3 DNA follows: TGTGCCAGCAGCTCGGGGACAGCTCAAGAGACCCGGTGCTTC.

The sample holds many counts of this clonotype. The chain employs TRBV5-4 and TRBJ2-7; D perhaps matches TRBD1 (6 bases). V lost 4 bases and J lost 5, with 16 bases in between. CDR1 SGHNT and CDR2 YYREEE come from the germline V gene (reference sequence). CDR3 size: 14 residues. CDR3 loop: CASSIRQALNEQYF. The CDR3 DNA is TGTGCCAGCAGCATTAGACAGGCTTTGAACGAGCAGTACTTC.

In its sample, this clonotype was seen many times. The chain has TRBV6-1 and TRBJ2-1; D gene unclear. V was clipped by 10 bases and J by 7 bases, with 20 bases between them. This CDR3 spans 14 amino acids. CDR1 MNHNS and CDR2 SASEGT come from the germline V gene. The CDR3 DNA follows: TGTGCCACCCAGCCTCGCTACAATACGAATGAGCAGTTCTTC. Its protein product is CATQPRYNTNEQFF.

With regard to this clonotype: This may be a read error: a much more frequent sequence differs by one nucleotide. The CDR3 reads CASSFLLAGRQEAQYF. CDR3 in DNA: TGCGCCAGCAGCTTTTTACTAGCGGGGAGGCAAGAGGCCCAGTACTTC. V and J are TRBV5-1 and TRBJ2-5; 10 positions match TRBD2. There are 16 residues in the CDR3. Per germline, CDR1 SGHRS and CDR2 YFSETQ. Full variable domain (missing parts from reference TRBV5-1 and TRBJ2-5): KAGVTQTPRYLIKTRGQQVTLSCSPISGHRSVSWYQQTPGQGLQFLFEYFSETQRNKGNFPGRFSGRQFSNSRSEMNVSTLELGDSALYLCASSFLLAGRQEAQYFGPGTRLLVL.

This chain joins TRBV20-1 and TRBJ1-5; no reliable D call. Per the germline V gene, CDR1 is DFQATT and CDR2 is SNEGSKA (reference sequence). CDR3 length: 14 residues. V was clipped by 3 bases and J by 1 base, with 10 bases between them. The CDR3 nucleotides read TGCAGTGCTAGGATGGGTGGCAGCAATCAGCCCCAGCATTTT. Amino acid sequence: CSARMGGSNQPQHF.

This clonotype has at least ten counts. The gene calls are TRBV4-3 and TRBJ1-5; no clear D. CDR3 size: 16 residues. V was shortened by 1 base and J by 0 bases, with 10 bases between the two germline ends. Germline V gene sequence: CDR1 LGHNA, CDR2 YSLEER. DNA for the CDR3: TGCGCCAGCAGCCAAGGAACGGGCAATAGCAATCAGCCCCAGCATTTT. It encodes CASSQGTGNSNQPQHF.

The table lists this clonotype with many counts. The gene calls are TRBV12-3 or TRBV12-4 and TRBJ2-2, with 10 bases aligning to TRBD2. The CDR3 runs to 15 residues. After removal of 4 bases from V and 1 base from J, the junction contained 0 bases not matched to a gene. CDR3 sequence reads: CASSSSGRNTGELFF. The CDR3 nucleotides are TGTGCCAGCAGTTCTAGCGGGAGGAACACCGGGGAGCTGTTTTTT.

This clonotype showed up many times. The chain is built from TRBV29-1 and TRBJ1-2; possible D gene TRBD1, 6 bases. The V gene's germline CDR1 is SQVTM and CDR2 ANQGSEA. Trimming cost V 6 bases and J 1 base, with 9 bases left between them. This CDR3 spans 12 amino acids. The CDR3 loop is CSVEQGNYGYTF. In nucleotides, the CDR3 is TGCAGCGTGGAACAGGGTAACTATGGCTACACCTTC.

In regard to this clonotype: No conserved phenylalanine or tryptophan is present at the end of the CDR3, so a read error is the likely explanation. The rearrangement joins TRBV5-1 to TRBJ1-2; TRBD1 matches at 7 bases. Germline assignment: CDR1 SGHRS and CDR2 YFSETQ. The CDR3 covers 13 residues. The CDR3 DNA reads TGCGCCTGCAGCTTGGGACAGATCTATGGCTACACCTAC. It encodes CACSLGQIYGYTY.

The table lists this clonotype with many counts. V and J are TRBV20-1 and TRBJ2-3; D call uncertain. Germline V gene sequence: CDR1 DFQATT, CDR2 SNEGSKA (reference sequence). Deletions cut 2 bases from V and 4 bases from J, with 13 bases between. CDR3 length: 14 residues. The CDR3 region has the DNA TGCAGTGCTAGACCCACTAACCCTCCAGATACGCAGTATTTT. Translated: CSARPTNPPDTQYF.

As for this clonotype: A read error may explain this, as a much larger clone is one base away. The gene calls are TRBV11-2 and TRBJ1-2; 9 bases align to TRBD1. J was trimmed by 4 bases and V by 10 bases; bases with no gene match: 10. The V gene's germline CDR1 is SGHAT and CDR2 FQNNGV. The CDR3 is made up of 14 amino acids. CDR3 sequence reads: CAIPGQGATYGYTF. CDR3 in DNA: TGTGCCATCCCGGGACAGGGAGCTACCTATGGCTACACCTTC. Full variable domain (missing parts from reference TRBV11-2 and TRBJ1-2): EAGVAQSPRYKIIEKRQSVAFWCNPISGHATLYWYQQILGQGPKLLIQFQNNGVVDDSQLPKDRFSAERLKGVDSTLKIQPAKLEDSAVYLCAIPGQGATYGYTFGSGTRLTVV.

Details on this clonotype: Its ends do not fully match the called genes, so a read error is possible. J is TRBJ2-1 and V is TRBV9, with TRBD2 identical over 7 bases. CDR1 and CDR2 (germline): SGDLS, YYNGEE. This CDR3 contains 13 residues. The CDR3 DNA follows: TGTGCCAGCAGCGTAGATCCGGGGGGTGAGCGGTTCTTC. Translated: CASSVDPGGERFF. Combining the CDR3 with reference TRBV9 and TRBJ2-1 gives the whole variable domain DSGVTQTPKHLITATGQRVTLRCSPRSGDLSVYWYQQSLDQGLQFLIQYYNGEERAKGNILERFSAQQFPDLHSELNLSSLELGDSALYFCASSVDPGGERFFGPGTRLTVL.

In its sample, this clonotype was seen a few times. The genes are TRBV20-1 and TRBJ1-1, with TRBD1 identical over 8 bases. Germline V gives CDR1 DFQATT, CDR2 SNEGSKA (reference sequence). V shed 0 bases, J shed 5 bases, and the junction held 8 bases outside the gene matches. The CDR3 consists of 15 residues. CDR3 DNA sequence: TGCAGTGCTAGAGATAGGGACAGGCCGGGGACTGAAGCTTTCTTT. Protein: CSARDRDRPGTEAFF.

This clonotype was seen many times. J is TRBJ2-1 and V is TRBV14; 10 bases are a match to TRBD2. CDR1 is SGHDN, CDR2 FVKESK, per germline. The CDR3 spans 16 residues. V gave up 3 bases and J gave up 8 bases; unmatched junction bases: 10. CDR3 in DNA: TGTGCCAGCAGCCATCTAGCGGGAGCAGGATACGATGAGCAGTTCTTC. Translated, it gives CASSHLAGAGYDEQFF. Based on the CDR3 plus reference TRBV14 and TRBJ2-1, the full variable domain is EAGVTQFPSHSVIEKGQTVTLRCDPISGHDNLYWYRRVMGKEIKFLLHFVKESKQDESGMPNNRFLAERTGGTYSTLKVQPAELEDSGVYFCASSHLAGAGYDEQFFGPGTRLTVL.

This clonotype was counted many times. The chain employs TRBV12-5 and TRBJ1-6, with 7 nucleotides matching TRBD1. V shed 5 bases, J shed 7 bases, and the junction held 5 bases outside the gene matches. The CDR3 totals 14 residues. The germline V gene has CDR1 LGHNT and CDR2 FRNRAP. The CDR3 sequence: CASGVGTENSPLHF. The CDR3 DNA is TGTGCTAGTGGTGTTGGGACAGAAAATTCACCCCTCCACTTT.

This clonotype was observed at least ten times. The chain is built from TRBV12-3 or TRBV12-4 and TRBJ2-2; 10 nucleotides line up with TRBD1. The junction had 3 bases not matched to a gene; V was cut back by 3 bases and J by 5 bases. CDR3 length equals 15 residues. CDR3 protein: CASSFGTGVTGELFF. As DNA, the CDR3 is TGTGCCAGCAGTTTTGGGACAGGGGTTACCGGGGAGCTGTTTTTT.

This clonotype was recorded many times. The chain combines TRBV19 with TRBJ2-2, with 9 positions matching TRBD1. Unmatched junction bases numbered 2, after V lost 3 bases and J lost 3 bases. The germline V gene has CDR1 LNHDA and CDR2 SQIVND (reference sequence). CDR3 length equals 15 residues. This CDR3 reads CASSMGDRDTGELFF. The CDR3 DNA sequence: TGTGCCAGTAGTATGGGGGACAGGGACACCGGGGAGCTGTTTTTT.

This clonotype was counted ten times or more. The chain employs TRBV20-1 and TRBJ1-2; no definite D call. Per the germline V gene, CDR1 is DFQATT and CDR2 is SNEGSKA (reference sequence). Trimming left V 3 bases short and J 0 bases short, with 8 bases between. The CDR3 contains 13 residues. CDR3 protein: CSARASANYGYTF. The CDR3 region has the DNA TGCAGTGCTAGGGCCAGCGCTAACTATGGCTACACCTTC.

This clonotype has a count of ten or more. This chain uses TRBV7-9 with TRBJ2-7, with TRBD1 matching 7 bases. V lost 2 bases and J lost 4; bases outside the gene matches: 5. Per the germline V gene, CDR1 is SEHNR and CDR2 is FQNEAQ (reference sequence). The CDR3 has 14 amino acids. CDR3: CASSLPSGGYEQYF. CDR3 in DNA: TGTGCCAGCAGCTTACCTTCAGGGGGTTACGAGCAGTACTTC.

As for this clonotype: Since a much larger clone is just one base distant, this may be a read error. The chain uses TRBV5-5 and TRBJ1-5; D might be TRBD1 (5 bases). The CDR3 runs to 16 residues. The germline V gene encodes CDR1 SGHKS and CDR2 YYEKEE (reference sequence). V was trimmed by 1 base and J by 7 bases, leaving 18 bases between them. The CDR3 is CASSLHMPSGPQPQHF. CDR3 DNA sequence: TGTGCCAGCAGCTTGCACATGCCCTCGGGGCCCCAGCCCCAGCATTTT.

This clonotype was observed at least ten times. The rearrangement uses TRBV5-8 and TRBJ1-6; no clear D gene. This CDR3 has 12 amino acids. In germline, CDR1 is SGHTS, CDR2 YDEGEE. V gave up 0 bases and J gave up 10 bases, with 5 bases separating them. This CDR3 is CASSLAFSPLHF. The CDR3 DNA reads TGTGCCAGCAGCTTGGCCTTCTCACCCCTCCACTTT.

In its sample, this clonotype was seen many times. The chain has TRBV2 and TRBJ2-3, with 9 bases that match TRBD1. V lost 8 bases to trimming and J lost 0 bases; unmatched junction nucleotides: 9. Germline lookup yields CDR1 SNHLY and CDR2 FYNNEI. CDR3 length equals 16 residues. The CDR3 DNA sequence: TGTGCCAGCCTCGCGGTAGGACAGGGGAGCACAGATACGCAGTATTTT. This gives the protein CASLAVGQGSTDTQYF.